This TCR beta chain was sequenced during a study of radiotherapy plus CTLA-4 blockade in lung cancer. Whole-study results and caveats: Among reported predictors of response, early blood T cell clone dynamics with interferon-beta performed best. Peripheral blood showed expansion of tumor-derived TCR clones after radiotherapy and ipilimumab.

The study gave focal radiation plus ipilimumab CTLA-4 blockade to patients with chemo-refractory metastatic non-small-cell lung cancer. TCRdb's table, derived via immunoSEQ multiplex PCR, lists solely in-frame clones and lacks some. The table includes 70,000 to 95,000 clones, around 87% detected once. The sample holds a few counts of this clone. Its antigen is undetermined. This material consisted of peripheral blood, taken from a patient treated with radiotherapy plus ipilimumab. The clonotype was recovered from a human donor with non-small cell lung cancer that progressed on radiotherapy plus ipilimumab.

The CDR3 bases are TGTGCCAGCAGCAAACAGGGATCGACCGGGGAGCTGTTTTTT. Translating gives CASSKQGSTGELFF. The V call is TRBV7-3, the J call TRBJ2-2; a possible D gene is TRBD1 (6 bases). The CDR3 is made up of 14 amino acids. Germline CDR1 and CDR2: SGHTA and FQGTGA. V shed 5 bases and J shed 5 bases, with 12 bases lying between them. The full variable domain, its missing parts supplied by reference TRBV7-3 and TRBJ2-2, is GAGVSQTPSNKVTEKGKYVELRCDPISGHTALYWYRQSLGQGPEFLIYFQGTGAADDSGLPNDRFFAVRPEGSVSTLKIQRTERGDSAVYLCASSKQGSTGELFFGEGSRLTVL.